The clone carrying this TCR beta chain occurred a few times. Its matching antigen is unknown. The data stem from a study of identical twins. Study-wide results and limits: Compared with models, monozygotic twins showed more out-of-frame TCR alpha sharing. There was an excess of low generation probability in the out-of-frame alpha sequences that twins shared. Reduced insertions were recorded for abundant cord blood beta clonotypes, with no such pattern in memory repertoires. Because invariant MAIT and iNKT cells could be present, zero-insertion analyses could be partly confounded.

In TCRdb, the 5' RACE reads were re-called with MiXCR into one record per CDR3 protein. The sample has 350,000 to 400,000 distinct CDR3 sequences, about 10% seen once. Germline CDR1 is MNHEY and CDR2 is SVGAGI. The CDR3 runs 18 residues. The V and J ends lost 6 bases and 1 base, in that order; junction bases with no gene match: 9. This TCR was sampled from a woman aged 45-65 years in good health. The sequenced sample was naive T cells sorted from blood. The chain is built from TRBV6-5 and TRBJ2-3, with 14 bases matching TRBD2. For the CDR3, the DNA is TGTGCCAGCAGCAGACGACTAGCGGGAGGGAGCGGCACAGATACGCAGTATTTT. Its translation: CASSRRLAGGSGTDTQYF.